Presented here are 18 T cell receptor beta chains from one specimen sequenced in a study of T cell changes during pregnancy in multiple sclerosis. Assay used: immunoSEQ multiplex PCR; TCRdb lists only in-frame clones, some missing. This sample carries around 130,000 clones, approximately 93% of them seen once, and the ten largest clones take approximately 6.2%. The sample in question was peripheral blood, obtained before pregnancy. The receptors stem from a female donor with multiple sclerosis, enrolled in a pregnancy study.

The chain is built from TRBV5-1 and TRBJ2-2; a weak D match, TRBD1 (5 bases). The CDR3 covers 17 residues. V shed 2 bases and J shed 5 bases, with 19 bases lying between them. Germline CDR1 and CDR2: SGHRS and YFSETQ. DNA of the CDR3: TGCGCCAGCAGCTTCGGTTCATCAACAGGTGGGACCGGGGAGCTGTTTTTT. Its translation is CASSFGSSTGGTGELFF.

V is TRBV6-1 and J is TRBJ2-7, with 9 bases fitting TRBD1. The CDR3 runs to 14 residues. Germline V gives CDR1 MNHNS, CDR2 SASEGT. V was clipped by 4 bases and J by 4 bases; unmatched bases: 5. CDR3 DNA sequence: TGTGCCAGCAGTGTTAACAGGGGGCCTTACGAGCAGTACTTC. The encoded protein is CASSVNRGPYEQYF.

The chain's CDR3 is CASSVGITGGNYGYTF. Here the CDR3 DNA reads TGTGCCAGCAGCGTAGGTATAACAGGGGGGAACTATGGCTACACCTTC. This chain links TRBV9 with TRBJ1-2; TRBD1 matches 8 bases. The CDR3 contains 16 residues. Germline values: CDR1 SGDLS, CDR2 YYNGEE. V shed 0 bases and J 2 bases; nucleotides not matched to a gene: 6. The whole variable domain, remainder taken from reference TRBV9 and TRBJ1-2, is DSGVTQTPKHLITATGQRVTLRCSPRSGDLSVYWYQQSLDQGLQFLIQYYNGEERAKGNILERFSAQQFPDLHSELNLSSLELGDSALYFCASSVGITGGNYGYTFGSGTRLTVV.

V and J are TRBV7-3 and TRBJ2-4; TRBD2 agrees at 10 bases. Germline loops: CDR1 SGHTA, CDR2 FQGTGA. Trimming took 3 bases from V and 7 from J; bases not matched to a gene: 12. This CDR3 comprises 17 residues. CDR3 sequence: CASSFERGGALLNIQYF. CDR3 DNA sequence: TGTGCCAGCAGCTTTGAGCGGGGGGGGGCCCTTCTGAACATTCAGTACTTC.

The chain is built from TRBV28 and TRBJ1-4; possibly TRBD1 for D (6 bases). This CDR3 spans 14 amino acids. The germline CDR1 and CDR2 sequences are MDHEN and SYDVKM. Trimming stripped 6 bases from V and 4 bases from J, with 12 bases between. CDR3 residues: CASRSGTINEKLFF. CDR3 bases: TGTGCCAGCAGATCCGGGACAATTAATGAAAAACTGTTTTTT.

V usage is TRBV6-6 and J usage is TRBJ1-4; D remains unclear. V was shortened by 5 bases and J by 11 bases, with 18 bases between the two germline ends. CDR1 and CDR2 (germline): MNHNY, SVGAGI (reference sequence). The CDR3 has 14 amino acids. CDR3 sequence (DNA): TGTGCCAGCAGTCCCGGGAGGCTGCGGCCGAAACTGTTTTTT. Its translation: CASSPGRLRPKLFF.

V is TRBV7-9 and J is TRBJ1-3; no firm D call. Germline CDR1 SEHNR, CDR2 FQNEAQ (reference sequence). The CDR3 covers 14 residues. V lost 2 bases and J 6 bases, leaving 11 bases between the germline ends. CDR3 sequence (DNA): TGTGCCAGCAGCTTAATGTCGGGGATAAACACCATATATTTT. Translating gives CASSLMSGINTIYF.

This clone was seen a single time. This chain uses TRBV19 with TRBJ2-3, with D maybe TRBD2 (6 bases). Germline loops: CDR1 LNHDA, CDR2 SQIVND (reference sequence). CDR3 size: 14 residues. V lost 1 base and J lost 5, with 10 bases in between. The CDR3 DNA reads TGTGCCAGTAGTATAGGACTAGAGATAGATACGCAGTATTTT. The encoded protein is CASSIGLEIDTQYF. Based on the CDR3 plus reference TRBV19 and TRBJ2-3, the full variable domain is DGGITQSPKYLFRKEGQNVTLSCEQNLNHDAMYWYRQDPGQGLRLIYYSQIVNDFQKGDIAEGYSVSREKKESFPLTVTSAQKNPTAFYLCASSIGLEIDTQYFGPGTRLTVL.

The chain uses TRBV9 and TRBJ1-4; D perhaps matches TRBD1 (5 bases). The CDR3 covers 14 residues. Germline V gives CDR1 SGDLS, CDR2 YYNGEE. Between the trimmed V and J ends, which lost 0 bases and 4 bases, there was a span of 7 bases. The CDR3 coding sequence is TGTGCCAGCAGCGTAGGACAGTATAATGAAAAACTGTTTTTT. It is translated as CASSVGQYNEKLFF.

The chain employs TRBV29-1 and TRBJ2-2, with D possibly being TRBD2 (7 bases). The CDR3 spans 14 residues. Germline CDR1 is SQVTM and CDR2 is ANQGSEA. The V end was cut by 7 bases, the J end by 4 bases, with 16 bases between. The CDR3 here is CSGRGAGITGELFF. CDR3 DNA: TGCAGCGGACGGGGGGCTGGTATCACCGGGGAGCTGTTTTTT.

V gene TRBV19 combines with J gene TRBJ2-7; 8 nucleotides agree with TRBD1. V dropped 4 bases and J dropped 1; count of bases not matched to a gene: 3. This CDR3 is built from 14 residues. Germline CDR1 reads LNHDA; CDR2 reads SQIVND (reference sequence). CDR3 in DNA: TGTGCCAGTAGTAGGGACAGGACATCCTACGAGCAGTACTTC. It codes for CASSRDRTSYEQYF.

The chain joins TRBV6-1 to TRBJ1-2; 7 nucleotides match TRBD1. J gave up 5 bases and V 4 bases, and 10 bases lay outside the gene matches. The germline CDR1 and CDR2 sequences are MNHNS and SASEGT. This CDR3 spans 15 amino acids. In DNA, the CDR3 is TGTGCCAGCAGTGTGACAGGGAAGGCGCTATATGGCTACACCTTC. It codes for CASSVTGKALYGYTF.

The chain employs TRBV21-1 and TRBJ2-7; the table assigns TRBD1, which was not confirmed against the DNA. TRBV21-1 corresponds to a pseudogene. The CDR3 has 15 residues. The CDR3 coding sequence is TGTGCCAGCAGCAAGGGTACAGGGCCCCACTACGAGCAGTACTTC. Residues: CASSKGTGPHYEQYF.

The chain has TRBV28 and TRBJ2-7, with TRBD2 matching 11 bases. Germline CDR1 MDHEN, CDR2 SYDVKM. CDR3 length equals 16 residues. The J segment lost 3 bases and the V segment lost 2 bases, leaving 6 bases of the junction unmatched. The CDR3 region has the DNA TGTGCCAGCAGTTTACTTAAGACTAGCGGGATCTACGAGCAGTACTTC. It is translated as CASSLLKTSGIYEQYF.

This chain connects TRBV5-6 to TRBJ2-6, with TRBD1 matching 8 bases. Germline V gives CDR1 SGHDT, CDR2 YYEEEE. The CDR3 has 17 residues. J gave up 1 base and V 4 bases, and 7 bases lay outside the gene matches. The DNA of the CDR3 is TGTGCCAGCAGCAAGTCCCGGGACAGGTCTGGGGCCAACGTCCTGACTTTC. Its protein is CASSKSRDRSGANVLTF.

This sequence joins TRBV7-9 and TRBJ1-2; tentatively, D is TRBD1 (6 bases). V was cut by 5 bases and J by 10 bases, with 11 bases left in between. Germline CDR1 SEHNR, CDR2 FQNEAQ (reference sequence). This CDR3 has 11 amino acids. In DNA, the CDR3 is TGTGCCAGCAGCCAACAGGGTTACTACACCTTC. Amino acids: CASSQQGYYTF.

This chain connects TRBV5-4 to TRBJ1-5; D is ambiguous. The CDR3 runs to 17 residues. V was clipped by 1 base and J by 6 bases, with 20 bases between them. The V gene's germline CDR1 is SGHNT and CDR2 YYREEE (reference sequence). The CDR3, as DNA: TGTGCCAGCAGCTTGTTGGGTCCCACGGGGTTCGGTCAGCCCCAGCATTTT. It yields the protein CASSLLGPTGFGQPQHF.

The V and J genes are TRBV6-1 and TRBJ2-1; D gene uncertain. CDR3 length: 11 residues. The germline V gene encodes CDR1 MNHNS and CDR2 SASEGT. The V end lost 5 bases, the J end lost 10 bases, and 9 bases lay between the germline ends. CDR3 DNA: TGTGCCAGCAGTTCGCGGATAGAGCAGTTCTTC. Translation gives CASSSRIEQFF.